This T cell receptor (beta chain) derives from a study of T cell changes during pregnancy in multiple sclerosis. Using immunoSEQ multiplex PCR, the repertoire was profiled, and TCRdb retains in-frame clones only, with some absent. The sample lists some 70,000 clones, approximately 92% seen once, with 2.5% to 3.5% in the top ten. The input for sequencing was CD8+ T cells from peripheral blood mononuclear cells, taken in the third trimester of pregnancy. This sequence was found in a female donor in good health, enrolled as a control in a pregnancy study.

CDR3 sequence: CASSLGQVYEQYF. The CDR3, as DNA: TGTGCCAGCAGTTTGGGCCAGGTCTACGAGCAGTACTTC. V and J are TRBV27 and TRBJ2-7, with D uncertain. This CDR3 has 13 residues. The V end lost 3 bases, the J end lost 3 bases, and 9 bases lay between the germline ends. Germline V gene lookup returns CDR1 MNHEY and CDR2 SMNVEV (reference sequence).